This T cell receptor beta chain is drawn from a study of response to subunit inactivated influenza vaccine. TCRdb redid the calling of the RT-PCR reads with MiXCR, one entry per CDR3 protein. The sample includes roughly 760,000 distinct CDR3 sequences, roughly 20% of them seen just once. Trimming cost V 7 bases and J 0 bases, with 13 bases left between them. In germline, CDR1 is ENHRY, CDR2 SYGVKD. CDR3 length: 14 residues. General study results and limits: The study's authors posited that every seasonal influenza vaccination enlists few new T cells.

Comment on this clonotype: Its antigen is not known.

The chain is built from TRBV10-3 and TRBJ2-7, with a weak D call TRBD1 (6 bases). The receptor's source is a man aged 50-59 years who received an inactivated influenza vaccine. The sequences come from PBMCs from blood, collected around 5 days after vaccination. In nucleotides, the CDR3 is TGTGCCATCACGTCCCCGGACAGCTCCTACGAGCAGTACTTC. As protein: CAITSPDSSYEQYF.